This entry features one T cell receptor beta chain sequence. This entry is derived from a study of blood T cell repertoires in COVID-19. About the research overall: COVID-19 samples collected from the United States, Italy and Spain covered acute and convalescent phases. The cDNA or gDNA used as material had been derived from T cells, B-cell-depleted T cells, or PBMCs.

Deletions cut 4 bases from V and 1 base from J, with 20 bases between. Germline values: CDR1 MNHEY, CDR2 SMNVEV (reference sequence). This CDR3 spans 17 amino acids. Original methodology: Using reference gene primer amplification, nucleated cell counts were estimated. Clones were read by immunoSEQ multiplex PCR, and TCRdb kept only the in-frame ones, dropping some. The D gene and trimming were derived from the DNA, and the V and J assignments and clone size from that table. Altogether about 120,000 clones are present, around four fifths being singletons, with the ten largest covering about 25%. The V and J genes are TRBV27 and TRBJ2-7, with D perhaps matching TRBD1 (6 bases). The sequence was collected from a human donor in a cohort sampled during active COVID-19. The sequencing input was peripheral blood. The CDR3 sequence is CASSSPGWGRGSYEQYF. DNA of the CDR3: TGTGCCAGCAGTTCGCCGGGCTGGGGCAGGGGATCCTACGAGCAGTACTTC.